Each of the 17 T cell receptor beta chains below was sequenced from the same sample in a study of identical twins. TCRdb independently ran MiXCR on the 5' RACE reads; one entry per CDR3 protein. Of more than 650,000 distinct CDR3 sequences in the sample, roughly 6% were seen once. The sample comprised naive T cells sorted from blood. The receptor set was obtained from a man aged 18 to 29 in good health.

This clonotype was observed many times. The rearrangement uses TRBV29-1 and TRBJ2-2, with unresolved D. V was shortened by 5 bases and J by 2 bases, with 3 bases between the two germline ends. CDR3 length: 11 residues. CDR1 is SQVTM, CDR2 ANQGSEA, per germline. Here the CDR3 reads CSVLNTGELFF. The CDR3 nucleotides are TGCAGCGTTCTCAACACCGGGGAGCTGTTTTTT.

This clonotype was seen many times. The gene calls are TRBV5-1 and TRBJ2-3; TRBD1 might be the D (5 bases). The CDR3 sequence is 17 residues long. The germline V gene has CDR1 SGHRS and CDR2 YFSETQ. The V end was cut by 4 bases, the J end by 2 bases, with 20 bases between. CDR3 sequence reads: CASSIGVPARITDTQYF. The CDR3 DNA sequence: TGCGCCAGCAGCATAGGGGTTCCCGCCCGAATCACAGATACGCAGTATTTT.

This clonotype occurred many times. The V call is TRBV12-3 or TRBV12-4, the J call TRBJ1-6; TRBD1 agrees at 12 bases. The CDR3 has 16 amino acids. V was pared by 3 bases and J by 6 bases, with 3 bases of the junction left unmatched. The CDR3 region is CASSLGQGAGNSPLHF. The CDR3 coding sequence is TGTGCCAGCAGTTTGGGACAGGGGGCGGGTAATTCACCCCTCCACTTT.

This clonotype was counted a few times. The chain carries TRBV29-1 and TRBJ2-1; D not resolved. The germline V gene has CDR1 SQVTM and CDR2 ANQGSEA. The CDR3 is 11 amino acids. The V end was cut by 6 bases, the J end by 7 bases, with 10 bases between. This CDR3 is CSVPKPNEQFF. In DNA form, the CDR3 reads TGCAGCGTCCCGAAGCCTAATGAGCAGTTCTTC.

This clonotype was picked up many times. The rearrangement links TRBV14 to TRBJ1-1; perhaps TRBD1 as D (5 bases). This CDR3 contains 13 residues. V was shortened by 0 bases and J by 8 bases, with 10 bases between the two germline ends. CDR1 is SGHDN and CDR2 is FVKESK in the germline V gene. In nucleotides, the CDR3 is TGTGCCAGCAGCCAAGAACGGGGCGTGGAAGCTTTCTTT. It codes for CASSQERGVEAFF.

There are a few counts of this clonotype. The chain couples TRBV7-9 to TRBJ1-1; D perhaps matches TRBD1 (6 bases). Trimming took 2 bases from V and 6 from J, leaving 13 bases between them. Germline V gene sequence: CDR1 SEHNR, CDR2 FQNEAQ (reference sequence). CDR3 size: 14 residues. CDR3 protein: CASSLNDRIAEAFF. The CDR3 DNA sequence: TGTGCCAGCAGCTTAAACGACAGGATCGCTGAAGCTTTCTTT.

The V gene is TRBV7-7, the J gene TRBJ2-1, with 8 bases that match TRBD2. V gave up 5 bases and J gave up 0 bases; unmatched junction bases: 3. This CDR3 spans 15 amino acids. Germline V CDR1 and CDR2: SSHAT, FNYEAQ (reference sequence). The CDR3 region is CASSIGTSSYNEQFF. The DNA for the CDR3 is TGTGCCAGCAGCATCGGGACTAGCTCCTACAATGAGCAGTTCTTC. Combining the CDR3 with reference TRBV7-7 and TRBJ2-1 gives the whole variable domain GAGVSQSPRYKVTKRGQDVTLRCDPISSHATLYWYQQALGQGPEFLTYFNYEAQPDKSGLPSDRFSAERPEGSISTLTIQRTEQRDSAMYRCASSIGTSSYNEQFFGPGTRLTVL.

Ten or more counts support this clonotype. The gene calls are TRBV20-1 and TRBJ2-1; TRBD2 aligns across 7 bases. The CDR3 has 14 amino acids. CDR1 DFQATT and CDR2 SNEGSKA come from the germline V gene (reference sequence). The ends lost 2 bases at V and 8 bases at J; junction bases unmatched: 9. The CDR3 coding sequence is TGCAGTGCTAGAATGGGAGGGCCCTGGGATGAGCAGTTCTTC. Translating gives CSARMGGPWDEQFF.

The chain couples TRBV18 to TRBJ2-7; either TRBD1 or TRBD2 may supply D (5 bases each). CDR3 length equals 13 residues. Germline loops: CDR1 KGHSH, CDR2 LQKENI. The V end was cut by 3 bases, the J end by 3 bases, with 9 bases between. As DNA, the CDR3 is TGTGCCAGCTCACCGGGACCCGTCTACGAGCAGTACGTC. This encodes CASSPGPVYEQYV.

This clonotype was seen at least ten times. The rearrangement joins TRBV27 to TRBJ2-1; either TRBD1 or TRBD2 may supply D (5 bases each). There are 15 residues in the CDR3. The V end was cut by 7 bases, the J end by 5 bases, with 18 bases between. Per the germline V gene, CDR1 is MNHEY and CDR2 is SMNVEV (reference sequence). CDR3 protein: CASILSGTQHNEQFF. CDR3 sequence (DNA): TGTGCCAGCATCCTATCCGGGACGCAACACAATGAGCAGTTCTTC.

This clonotype was seen repeatedly, ten times or more. The rearrangement uses TRBV12-3 or TRBV12-4 and TRBJ2-1; TRBD1 is a possible D gene (5 bases). Trimming pared 6 bases from V and 6 bases from J, leaving 18 bases between. The CDR3 covers 15 residues. The CDR3 DNA reads TGTGCCAGCAGCAACGTAAGGGGCAGGGTCAATGAGCAGTTCTTC. It yields the protein CASSNVRGRVNEQFF.

In its sample, this clonotype was seen many times. V usage is TRBV3-1 and J usage is TRBJ2-1; perhaps D is TRBD1 or TRBD2 (5 bases each). This CDR3 comprises 16 residues. Germline loops: CDR1 LGHDT, CDR2 YNNKEL (reference sequence). The V and J ends lost 0 bases and 0 bases respectively, with 9 bases between them. The CDR3 DNA sequence: TGTGCCAGCAGCCAAGATGGGGGACCCTCCTACAATGAGCAGTTCTTC. Amino acids: CASSQDGGPSYNEQFF.

The V and J genes are TRBV7-2 and TRBJ2-7; 7 bases match TRBD2. CDR1 and CDR2 (germline): SGHTA, FQGNSA. This CDR3 is built from 15 residues. Losses at the gene ends were 1 base for V and 3 bases for J; bases not matched to a gene: 6. The CDR3 region is CASSLGGGGIYEQYF. In nucleotides, the CDR3 is TGTGCCAGCAGCTTAGGCGGGGGTGGAATCTACGAGCAGTACTTC.

This clonotype was seen only a few times. The chain employs TRBV30 and TRBJ2-1, with D tentatively TRBD2 (6 bases). The germline CDR1 and CDR2 sequences are GTSNPN and SVGIG (reference sequence). The CDR3 loop spans 13 amino acids. V lost 8 bases and J 2 bases, leaving 13 bases between the germline ends. Written as DNA, the CDR3 is TGTGCCCGAGCGGGTATTACCTACAATGAGCAGTTCTTC. It codes for CARAGITYNEQFF.

This clonotype was picked up many times. The chain is built from TRBV6-5 and TRBJ1-5, with D uncertain. The CDR3 has 13 amino acids. Deletions cut 2 bases from V and 4 bases from J, with 6 bases between. The germline gives CDR1 MNHEY, CDR2 SVGAGI. The CDR3 region is CASSYGVNQPQHF. The CDR3 DNA sequence: TGTGCCAGCAGTTACGGGGTTAATCAGCCCCAGCATTTT.

This clonotype was counted at least ten times. V is TRBV20-1 and J is TRBJ2-1; 7 bases match TRBD2. The CDR3 loop spans 14 amino acids. Germline CDR1 reads DFQATT; CDR2 reads SNEGSKA (reference sequence). The ends lost 4 bases at V and 8 bases at J; junction bases unmatched: 11. DNA for the CDR3: TGCAGTGCTACGAAGGCGGGAGCCGGCGATGAGCAGTTCTTC. Protein: CSATKAGAGDEQFF.

V and J are TRBV11-2 and TRBJ2-2, with 11 bases matching TRBD2. CDR1 is SGHAT, CDR2 FQNNGV, per germline. Trimming at V came to 3 bases and at J to 7 bases, leaving 4 bases not matched to a gene. The CDR3 covers 15 residues. The CDR3 DNA is TGTGCCAGCAGCTTGATGACTAGCGGGGTCGGGGAGCTGTTTTTT. Protein: CASSLMTSGVGELFF.